Listed below are T cell receptor beta chains from one sample, sequenced in a study of blood T cell repertoires in COVID-19. The data were produced by immunoSEQ multiplex PCR, yet TCRdb's version contains in-frame clones alone and is incomplete. The sample lists 150,000 to 200,000 clones, approximately 83% occurring once. The sequencing sample was made of peripheral blood. The receptor set was obtained from a human donor with acute or convalescent COVID-19. The donor label of this sample is uncertain. Both conserved end residues are part of each CDR3.

TRBV7-9	CASSLAAGAEGYTF
TRBV13	CASSRHSGTPGANVLTF
TRBV2	CASSFRDEQYF
TRBV5-5	CASSLWQINEQFF
TRBV6-5	CAVADGGLTNYGYTF
TRBV28	CASSPLGLAGVLEQYF
TRBV3-1/TRBV3-2	CASSDRVLTGNTIYF
TRBV28	CASSWDSSYNSPLHF
TRBV5-1	CASSLRTGSGNTIYF
TRBV19	CASSLRQAGRESLFF
TRBV12-5	CASGVRGSTDTQYF
TRBV2	CASSEGDRGVREKLFF
TRBV19	CASSPRTGANTEAFF
TRBV5-4	CASSLTTGSGDGYTF
TRBV4-1	CASSQGYMYFGTGVIGGYTF
TRBV5-1	CASMGQGTDTQYF
TRBV18	CASSSYSDAGELFF
TRBV7-9	CASSLTGTGEGYTF
TRBV30	CAWSAPVWARDTGELFF
TRBV7-9	CASSWNSGGPTPYEQFF
TRBV18	CASSLLQERDGNTIYF
TRBV5-1	CASSSGTSGISYNEQFF
TRBV18	CASSPTSSNYEQYF
TRBV18	CASSLPSGATDTQYF
TRBV3-1/TRBV3-2	CASRSTSGNEQFF
TRBV12-3/TRBV12-4	CASSLRDTEAFF
TRBV5-6	CASSSSGTGKNQPQHF
TRBV3-1/TRBV3-2	CASSQILPGQGHEQYF
TRBV5-6	CASSFPTGSGYTF
TRBV7-2	CASSLSGLAGAYEQYF
TRBV30	CAWSGGQLITYEQYF
TRBV6-5	CASSYDGTEAFF
TRBV29-1	CSARGGGAGDTQYF
TRBV7-3	CASSPGLRNEQFF
TRBV19	CASNPPGSQPQHF
TRBV7-3	CASSLSGSSGTYNEQFF
TRBV2	CASKIGTAYGYTF
TRBV19	CASSIWPERVTF
TRBV27	CASSPWTGGNYGYTF
TRBV13	CASSIGNSPLHF
TRBV5-4	CASSPRLAGPRTDTQYF
TRBV2	CASAPRGYNSPLHF
TRBV28	CASEGTDTQYF
TRBV19	CASSQGTLASTDTQYF
TRBV6-5	CASSYSQSYGYTF
TRBV11-2	CASSLVGGLGKNIQYF
TRBV2	CASRTGQRSQPQHF
TRBV19	CASSIVPSGSFNEQFF
TRBV6-5	CASSYSSNTEAFF
TRBV6-6	CASSQYPGTGITNTIYF
TRBV5-1	CASSLEVSGSGQETQYF
TRBV5-1	CASSFLGTGGIYEQYF
TRBV5-1	CASSYGTAGGNEQYF